This T cell receptor (beta chain) was retrieved from a study of cytomegalovirus exposure and HLA in healthy donors. Data came from immunoSEQ multiplex PCR; TCRdb stores just in-frame clones and leaves some out. The sample lists hundreds of thousands of clones, 75% to 90% occurring once. Germline V gives CDR1 PRHDT, CDR2 FYEKMQ (reference sequence). This CDR3 has 14 amino acids. The V segment lost 5 bases and the J segment 4 bases; nucleotides outside the gene matches: 2. The rearrangement uses TRBV13 and TRBJ2-7, with TRBD2 matching over 13 bases. The material sequenced was PBMCs. The receptor's source is a woman aged 25 to 45 in good health and CMV-seropositive. CDR3 sequence: CASSQLAGGYEQYF. The CDR3 DNA reads TGTGCCAGCAGCCAACTAGCGGGAGGGTACGAGCAGTACTTC. Together with reference TRBV13 and TRBJ2-7, the CDR3 gives the full variable domain: AAGVIQSPRHLIKEKRETATLKCYPIPRHDTVYWYQQGPGQDPQFLISFYEKMQSDKGSIPDRFSAQQFSDYHSELNMSSLELGDSALYFCASSQLAGGYEQYFGPGTRLTVT.